The sample holds many counts of the clone carrying this T cell receptor beta chain. This sample is part of a study of human T cells and chemical hapten exposure. Whole-study context: Sensitizing treatment utilized 2% DPC over a roughly 2 cm by roughly 2 cm portion of upper inner arm skin.

Documented time point: patch test 1, 2 weeks after DPC sensitization. The treatment here: therapeutic diphenylcyclopropenone sensitization with weekly scalp DPC. Unfractionated whole blood yielded the extracted total RNA. TCRdb reprocessed the RACE reads with MiXCR, giving one entry per CDR3 protein. The table shows fewer than 45,000 distinct CDR3 sequences, with approximately 3.6% occurring only once. The CDR3 runs to 14 residues. V trimming: 1 base; J trimming: 6 bases; junction bases outside the gene matches: 3. This clonotype originated in a man aged 50 to 60 with alopecia areata. Some clones in this sample may be carry-over from other donors' samples. V is TRBV12-3 or TRBV12-4 and J is TRBJ2-1; 7 bases are a match to TRBD1. The sample consisted of whole blood, taken in connection with sensitization to the hapten diphenylcyclopropenone (DPC). For the CDR3, the DNA is TGTGCCAGCAGTTTAGAACAGGGGTCCAATGAGCAGTTCTTC. Translating gives CASSLEQGSNEQFF.